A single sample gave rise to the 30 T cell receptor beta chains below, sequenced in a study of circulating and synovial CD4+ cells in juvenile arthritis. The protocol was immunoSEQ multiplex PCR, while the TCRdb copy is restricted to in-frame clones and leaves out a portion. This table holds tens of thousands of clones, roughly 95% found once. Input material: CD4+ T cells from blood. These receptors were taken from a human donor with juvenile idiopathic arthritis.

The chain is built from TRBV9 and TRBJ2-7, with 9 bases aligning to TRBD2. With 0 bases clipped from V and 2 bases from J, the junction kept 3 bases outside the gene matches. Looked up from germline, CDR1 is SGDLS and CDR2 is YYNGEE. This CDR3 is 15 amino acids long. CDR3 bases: TGTGCCAGCAGCGTAGCTAGCGGGAAGGCCTACGAGCAGTACTTC. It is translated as CASSVASGKAYEQYF.

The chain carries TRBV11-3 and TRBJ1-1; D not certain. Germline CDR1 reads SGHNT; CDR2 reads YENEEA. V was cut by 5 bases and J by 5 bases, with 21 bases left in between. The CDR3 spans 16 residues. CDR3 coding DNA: TGTGCCAGCAGCCCTAGCGGCGGGGAAGGATGGACTGAAGCTTTCTTT. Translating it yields CASSPSGGEGWTEAFF.

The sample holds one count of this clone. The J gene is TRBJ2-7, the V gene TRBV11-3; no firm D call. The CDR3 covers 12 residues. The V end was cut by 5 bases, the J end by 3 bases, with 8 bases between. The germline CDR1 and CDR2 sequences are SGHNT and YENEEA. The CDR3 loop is CASSDRGYEQYF. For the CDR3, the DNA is TGTGCCAGCAGCGATAGAGGCTACGAGCAGTACTTC. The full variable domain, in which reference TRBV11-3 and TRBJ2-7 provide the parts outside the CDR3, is EAGVVQSPRYKIIEKKQPVAFWCNPISGHNTLYWYLQNLGQGPELLIRYENEEAVDDSQLPKDRFSAERLKGVDSTLKIQPAELGDSAVYLCASSDRGYEQYFGPGTRLTVT.

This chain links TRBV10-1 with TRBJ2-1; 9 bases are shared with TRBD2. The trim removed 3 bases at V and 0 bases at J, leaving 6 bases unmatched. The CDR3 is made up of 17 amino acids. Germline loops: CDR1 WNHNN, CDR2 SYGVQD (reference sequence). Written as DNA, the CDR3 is TGCGCCAGCAGTGATAGGCTAGCGGGGAGCTCCTACAATGAGCAGTTCTTC. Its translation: CASSDRLAGSSYNEQFF.

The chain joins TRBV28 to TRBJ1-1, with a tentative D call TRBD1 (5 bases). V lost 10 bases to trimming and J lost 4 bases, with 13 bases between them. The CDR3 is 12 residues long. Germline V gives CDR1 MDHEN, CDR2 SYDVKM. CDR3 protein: CATQFGATEAFF. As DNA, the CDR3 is TGTGCCACACAATTTGGGGCCACTGAAGCTTTCTTT.

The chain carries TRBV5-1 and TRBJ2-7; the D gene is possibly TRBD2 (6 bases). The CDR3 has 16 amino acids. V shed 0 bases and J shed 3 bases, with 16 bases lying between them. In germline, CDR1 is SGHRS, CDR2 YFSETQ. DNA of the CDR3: TGCGCCAGCAGCTTGGAAAGACTAGGTCCCTACTACGAGCAGTACTTC. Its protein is CASSLERLGPYYEQYF. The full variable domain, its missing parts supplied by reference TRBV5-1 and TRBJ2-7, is KAGVTQTPRYLIKTRGQQVTLSCSPISGHRSVSWYQQTPGQGLQFLFEYFSETQRNKGNFPGRFSGRQFSNSRSEMNVSTLELGDSALYLCASSLERLGPYYEQYFGPGTRLTVT.

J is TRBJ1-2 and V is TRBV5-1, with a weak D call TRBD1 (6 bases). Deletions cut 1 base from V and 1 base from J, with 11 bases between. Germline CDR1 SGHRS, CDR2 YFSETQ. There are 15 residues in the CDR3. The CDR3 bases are TGCGCCAGCAGCTTGTCAGGGGAGGGTAACTATGGCTACACCTTC. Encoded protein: CASSLSGEGNYGYTF.

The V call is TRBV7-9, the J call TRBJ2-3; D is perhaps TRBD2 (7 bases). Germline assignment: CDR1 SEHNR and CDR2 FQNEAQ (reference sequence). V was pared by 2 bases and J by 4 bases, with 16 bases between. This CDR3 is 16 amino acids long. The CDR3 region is CASSLKGGGPSDTQYF. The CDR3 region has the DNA TGTGCCAGCAGCTTAAAAGGGGGAGGGCCATCAGATACGCAGTATTTT. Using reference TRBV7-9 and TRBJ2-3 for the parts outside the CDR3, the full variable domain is DTGVSQNPRHKITKRGQNVTFRCDPISEHNRLYWYRQTLGQGPEFLTYFQNEAQLEKSRLLSDRFSAERPKGSFSTLEIQRTEQGDSAMYLCASSLKGGGPSDTQYFGPGTRLTVL.

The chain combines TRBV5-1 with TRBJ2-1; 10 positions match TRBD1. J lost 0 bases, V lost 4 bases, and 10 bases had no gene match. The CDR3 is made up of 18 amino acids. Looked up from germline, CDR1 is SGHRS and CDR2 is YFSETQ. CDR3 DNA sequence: TGCGCCAGCAGCGCGAGGACGGGACAGGGGTTCTCCTACAATGAGCAGTTCTTC. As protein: CASSARTGQGFSYNEQFF.

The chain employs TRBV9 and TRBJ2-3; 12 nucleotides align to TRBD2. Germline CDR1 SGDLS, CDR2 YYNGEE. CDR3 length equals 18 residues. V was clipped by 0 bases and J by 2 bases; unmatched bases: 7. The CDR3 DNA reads TGTGCCAGCAGCGTAGCTAGCGGGAGGGCCGGGTTCACAGATACGCAGTATTTT. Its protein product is CASSVASGRAGFTDTQYF.

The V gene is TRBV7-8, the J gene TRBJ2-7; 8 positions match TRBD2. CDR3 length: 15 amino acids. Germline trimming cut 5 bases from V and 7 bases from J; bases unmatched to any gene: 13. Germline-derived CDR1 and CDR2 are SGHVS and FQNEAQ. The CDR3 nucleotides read TGTGCCAGCAGCCATGCGGTAGCGGGGAAAGGAGAGCAGTACTTC. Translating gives CASSHAVAGKGEQYF.

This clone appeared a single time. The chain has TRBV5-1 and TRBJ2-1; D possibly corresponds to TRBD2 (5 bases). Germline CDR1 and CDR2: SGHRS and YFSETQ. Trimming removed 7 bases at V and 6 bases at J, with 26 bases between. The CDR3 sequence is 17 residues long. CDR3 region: CASRSGMAPGIFNEQFF. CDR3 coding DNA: TGCGCCAGCCGATCCGGAATGGCCCCGGGAATTTTCAATGAGCAGTTCTTC. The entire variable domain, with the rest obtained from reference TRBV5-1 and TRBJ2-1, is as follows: KAGVTQTPRYLIKTRGQQVTLSCSPISGHRSVSWYQQTPGQGLQFLFEYFSETQRNKGNFPGRFSGRQFSNSRSEMNVSTLELGDSALYLCASRSGMAPGIFNEQFFGPGTRLTVL.

The CDR3 here is CAWDRNYGYTF. CDR3 DNA sequence: TGTGCCTGGGACAGAAACTATGGCTACACCTTC. This chain connects TRBV30 to TRBJ1-2; TRBD1 might be the D (5 bases). V shed 5 bases and J shed 2 bases, with 6 bases lying between them. CDR1 GTSNPN and CDR2 SVGIG come from the germline V gene (reference sequence). This CDR3 spans 11 amino acids.

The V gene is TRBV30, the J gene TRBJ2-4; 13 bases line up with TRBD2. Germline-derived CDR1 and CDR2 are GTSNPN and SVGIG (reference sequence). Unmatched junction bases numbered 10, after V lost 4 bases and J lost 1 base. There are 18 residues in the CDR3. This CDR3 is CAWNPGLAGVLAKNIQYF. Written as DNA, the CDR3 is TGTGCCTGGAATCCAGGACTAGCGGGAGTGTTGGCCAAAAACATTCAGTACTTC.

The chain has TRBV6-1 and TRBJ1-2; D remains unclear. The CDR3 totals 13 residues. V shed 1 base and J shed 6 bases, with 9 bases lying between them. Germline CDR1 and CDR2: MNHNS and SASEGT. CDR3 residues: CASSEGGGDGYTF. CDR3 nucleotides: TGTGCCAGCAGTGAAGGGGGAGGAGATGGCTACACCTTC.

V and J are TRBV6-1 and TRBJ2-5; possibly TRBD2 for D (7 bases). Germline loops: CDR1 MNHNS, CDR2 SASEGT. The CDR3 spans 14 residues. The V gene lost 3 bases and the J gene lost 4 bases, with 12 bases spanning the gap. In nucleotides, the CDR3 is TGTGCCAGCAGTGAGGGGGGGGCGCGAGAGACCCAGTACTTC. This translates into CASSEGGARETQYF.

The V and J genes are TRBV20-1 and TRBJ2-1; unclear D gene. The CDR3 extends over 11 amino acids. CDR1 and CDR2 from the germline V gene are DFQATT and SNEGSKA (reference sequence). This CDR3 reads CSPRSPNEQFF. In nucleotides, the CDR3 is TGCAGCCCAAGAAGCCCCAATGAGCAGTTCTTC.

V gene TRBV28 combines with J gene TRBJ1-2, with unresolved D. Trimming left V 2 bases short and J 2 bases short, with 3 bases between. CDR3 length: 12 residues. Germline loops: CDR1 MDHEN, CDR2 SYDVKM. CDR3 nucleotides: TGTGCCAGCAGTTTAGGCAACTATGGCTACACCTTC. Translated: CASSLGNYGYTF.

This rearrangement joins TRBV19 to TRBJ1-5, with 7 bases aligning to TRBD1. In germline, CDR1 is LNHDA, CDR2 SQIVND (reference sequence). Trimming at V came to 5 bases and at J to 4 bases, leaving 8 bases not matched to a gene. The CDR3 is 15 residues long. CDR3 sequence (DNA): TGTGCCAGTAGTCCGGCGGGACAGATAAATCAGCCCCAGCATTTT. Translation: CASSPAGQINQPQHF.

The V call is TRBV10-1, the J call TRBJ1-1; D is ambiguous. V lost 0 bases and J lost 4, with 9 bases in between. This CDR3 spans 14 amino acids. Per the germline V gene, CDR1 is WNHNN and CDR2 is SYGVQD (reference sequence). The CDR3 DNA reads TGCGCCAGCAGTGAGTCGTCCGCGGCCACTGAAGCTTTCTTT. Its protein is CASSESSAATEAFF.

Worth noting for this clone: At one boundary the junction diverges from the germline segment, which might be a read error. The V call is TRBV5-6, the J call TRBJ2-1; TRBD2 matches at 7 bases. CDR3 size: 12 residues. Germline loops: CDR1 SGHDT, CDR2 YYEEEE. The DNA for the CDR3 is TGTGCCAGCAGCCTACTACGGGACTACTTGGTCTTC. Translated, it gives CASSLLRDYLVF. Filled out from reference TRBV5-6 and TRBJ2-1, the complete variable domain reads DAGVTQSPTHLIKTRGQQVTLRCSPKSGHDTVSWYQQALGQGPQFIFQYYEEEERQRGNFPDRFSGHQFPNYSSELNVNALLLGDSALYLCASSLLRDYLVFGPGTRLTVL.

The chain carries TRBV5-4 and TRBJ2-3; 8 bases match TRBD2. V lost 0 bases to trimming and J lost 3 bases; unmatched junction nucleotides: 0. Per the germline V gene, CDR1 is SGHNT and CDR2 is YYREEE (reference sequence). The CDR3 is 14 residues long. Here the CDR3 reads CASSLAGGTDTQYF. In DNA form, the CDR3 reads TGTGCCAGCAGCTTGGCGGGAGGGACAGATACGCAGTATTTT.

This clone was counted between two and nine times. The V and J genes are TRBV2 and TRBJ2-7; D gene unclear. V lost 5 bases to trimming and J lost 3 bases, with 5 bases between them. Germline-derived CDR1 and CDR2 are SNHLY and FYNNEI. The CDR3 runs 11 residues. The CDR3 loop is CASSLSYEQYF. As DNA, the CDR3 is TGTGCCAGCAGTTTGAGCTACGAGCAGTACTTC. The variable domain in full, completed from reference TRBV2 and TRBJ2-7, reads EPEVTQTPSHQVTQMGQEVILRCVPISNHLYFYWYRQILGQKVEFLVSFYNNEISEKSEIFDDQFSVERPDGSNFTLKIRSTKLEDSAMYFCASSLSYEQYFGPGTRLTVT.

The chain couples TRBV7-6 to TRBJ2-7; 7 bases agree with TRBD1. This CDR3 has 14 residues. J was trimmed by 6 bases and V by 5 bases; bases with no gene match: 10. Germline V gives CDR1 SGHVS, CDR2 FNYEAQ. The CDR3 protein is CASSPRDSGVEQYF. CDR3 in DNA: TGTGCCAGCAGCCCCCGGGACAGTGGGGTCGAGCAGTACTTC.

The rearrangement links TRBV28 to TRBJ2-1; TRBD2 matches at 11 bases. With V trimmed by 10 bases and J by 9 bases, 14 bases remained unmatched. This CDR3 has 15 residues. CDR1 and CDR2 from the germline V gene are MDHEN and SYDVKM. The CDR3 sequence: CATQLLAGGLREQFF. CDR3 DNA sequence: TGTGCCACCCAACTTCTAGCGGGAGGACTCCGTGAGCAGTTCTTC.

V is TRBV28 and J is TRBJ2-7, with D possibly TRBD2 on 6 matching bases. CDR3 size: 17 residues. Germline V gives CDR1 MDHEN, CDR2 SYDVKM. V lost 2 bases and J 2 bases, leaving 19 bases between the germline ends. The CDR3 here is CASSLSPGGATAYEQYF. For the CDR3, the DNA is TGTGCCAGCAGTTTAAGCCCCGGCGGGGCGACCGCCTACGAGCAGTACTTC.

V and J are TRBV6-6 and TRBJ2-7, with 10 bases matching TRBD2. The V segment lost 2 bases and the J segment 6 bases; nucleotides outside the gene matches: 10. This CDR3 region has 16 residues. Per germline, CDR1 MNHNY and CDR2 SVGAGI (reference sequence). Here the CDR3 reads CASSYRLAGELGEQYF. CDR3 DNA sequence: TGTGCCAGCAGTTACCGCCTAGCGGGAGAATTAGGCGAGCAGTACTTC.

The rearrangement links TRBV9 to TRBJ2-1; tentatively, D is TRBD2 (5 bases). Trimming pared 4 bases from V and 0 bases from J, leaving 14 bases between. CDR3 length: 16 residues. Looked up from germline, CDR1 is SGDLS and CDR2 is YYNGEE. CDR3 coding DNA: TGTGCCAGCAGCCCTGCGAGCGGAAGCTCCTACAATGAGCAGTTCTTC. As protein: CASSPASGSSYNEQFF. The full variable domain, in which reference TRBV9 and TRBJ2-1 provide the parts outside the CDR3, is DSGVTQTPKHLITATGQRVTLRCSPRSGDLSVYWYQQSLDQGLQFLIQYYNGEERAKGNILERFSAQQFPDLHSELNLSSLELGDSALYFCASSPASGSSYNEQFFGPGTRLTVL.

The CDR3 region is CASSRQSQETQYF. In DNA form, the CDR3 reads TGTGCCAGCAGTCGACAGAGTCAAGAGACCCAGTACTTC. The chain links TRBV25-1 to TRBJ2-5, with a weak D call TRBD1 (5 bases). Between the trimmed V and J ends, which lost 5 bases and 2 bases, there was a span of 9 bases. Germline V CDR1 and CDR2: MGHDK, SYGVNS. The CDR3 has 13 residues.

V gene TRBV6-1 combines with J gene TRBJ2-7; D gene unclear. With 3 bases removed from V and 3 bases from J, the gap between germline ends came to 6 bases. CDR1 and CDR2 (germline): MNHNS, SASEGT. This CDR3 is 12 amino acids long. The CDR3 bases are TGTGCCAGCAGTGACTCCTTCTACGAGCAGTACTTC. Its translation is CASSDSFYEQYF.